This T cell receptor (beta chain) was documented in a study of early stage breast cancer tumors. The CDR3 runs to 13 residues. V shed 2 bases and J shed 0 bases, with 4 bases lying between them. The germline V gene has CDR1 MNHNS and CDR2 SASEGT. The repertoire was sequenced with immunoSEQ multiplex PCR; TCRdb's copy has only in-frame clones and lacks some. The repertoire holds about 72,000 clones, with more than 60% as singletons. This clonotype originated in a person between 60 and 70 years old with breast cancer. The sequenced material came from blood. V gene TRBV6-1 combines with J gene TRBJ2-5; no firm D call. The CDR3 nucleotides are TGTGCCAGCAGTGAATCGTACCAAGAGACCCAGTACTTC. Translating gives CASSESYQETQYF.